The T cell receptor (beta chain) under discussion was sequenced for a study of regulatory T cells. Findings and limits, study-wide: Hydrophobic residues at CDR3 positions 6 and 7 were enriched in conventional CD4+ T cells of CD3G-deficient patients.

Amplification used 52 TRBV primers and 13 TRBJ primers. The assay was immunoSEQ multiplex PCR, and TCRdb's table has in-frame clones only and misses some. Here the sample spans under 35,000 clones, over 90% being singletons. Every patient with CD3G deficiency had evidence of autoimmunity. At testing, patients were 2 to 39 years old, with reduced naive and increased memory T-cell proportions. CD4+ T cells were divided by sorting: CD25-high CD127-low Tregs, CD25-low CD127-high conventional cells. Unmatched junction bases numbered 2, after V lost 4 bases and J lost 3 bases. Germline V CDR1 and CDR2: ENHRY, SYGVKD. This CDR3 contains 14 residues. This clone was picked up one time. Its antigen is not known.

The TCR originated in a child aged 2 to 10 with CD3G deficiency. The sequenced sample consisted of conventional CD4+ T cells sorted from blood. This chain joins TRBV10-3 and TRBJ2-1; 8 bases line up with TRBD2. The CDR3 loop is CAISAGGFYNEQFF. The CDR3 DNA follows: TGTGCCATCAGTGCGGGAGGGTTCTACAATGAGCAGTTCTTC.